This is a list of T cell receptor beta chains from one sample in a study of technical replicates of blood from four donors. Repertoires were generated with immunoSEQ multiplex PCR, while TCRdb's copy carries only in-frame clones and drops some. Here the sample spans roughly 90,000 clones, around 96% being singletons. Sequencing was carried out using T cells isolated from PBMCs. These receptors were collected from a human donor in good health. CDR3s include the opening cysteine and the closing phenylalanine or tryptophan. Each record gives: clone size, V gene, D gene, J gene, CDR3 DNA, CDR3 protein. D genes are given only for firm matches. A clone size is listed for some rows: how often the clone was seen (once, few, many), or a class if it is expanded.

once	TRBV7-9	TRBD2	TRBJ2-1	TGTGCCAGCAGCTTAGCGTTAATAGCGGGGTACAATGAGCAGTTCTTC	CASSLALIAGYNEQFF
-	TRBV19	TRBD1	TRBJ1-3	TGTGCCAGTAGGGGGACAGGTGGAAACACCATATATTTT	CASRGTGGNTIYF
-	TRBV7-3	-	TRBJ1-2	TGTGCCAGCAGCTCCCCCGGACAGTTTCCTACCTTC	CASSSPGQFPTF
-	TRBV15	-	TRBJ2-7	TGTGCCACCAGCATCTACGTAGGAGAGTACTTC	CATSIYVGEYF
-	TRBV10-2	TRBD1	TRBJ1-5	TGCGCCAGCAGTGGCCCGGGACAGGGGAATCAGCCCCAGCATTTT	CASSGPGQGNQPQHF
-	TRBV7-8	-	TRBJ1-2	TGTGCCAGCAGCTTAGCGGGCTTATATGGCTACACCTTC	CASSLAGLYGYTF
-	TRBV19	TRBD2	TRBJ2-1	TGTGCCAGTAGTAGACTAGCGGGAGGCAGCAATGAGCAGTTCTTC	CASSRLAGGSNEQFF
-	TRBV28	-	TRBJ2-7	TGTGCCAGCAGTTCCAGATACTACGAGCAGTACTTC	CASSSRYYEQYF
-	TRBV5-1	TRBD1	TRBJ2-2	TGCGCCAGCAGCCGACAGGGGGCGCTTAGCGGGGAGCTGTTTTTT	CASSRQGALSGELFF
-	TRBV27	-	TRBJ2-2	TGTGCCAGCAGCCCATCAGGGCTGGGCACCGGGGAGCTGTTTTTT	CASSPSGLGTGELFF
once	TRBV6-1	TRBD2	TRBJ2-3	TGTGCCAGCAGTGACCCTTCTAGCGGGAGAGCAGATACGCAGTATTTT	CASSDPSSGRADTQYF
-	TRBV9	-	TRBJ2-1	TGTGCCAGCAGCGTAGGGGACACAATTTCATACAATGAGCAGTTCTTC	CASSVGDTISYNEQFF
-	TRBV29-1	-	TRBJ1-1	TGCAGCGTTTCCATCGAGGCGATTGAAGCTTTCTTT	CSVSIEAIEAFF